Listed here is a single T cell receptor beta chain. The antigen remains undetermined. Germline V gene data show CDR1 as SGHNT and CDR2 as YYREEE (reference sequence). The CDR3 consists of 15 residues. V lost 0 bases to trimming and J lost 4 bases, with 13 bases between them. Noted time point: cycle 4 day 1 (C4D1), after 5 to 7 weeks of nivolumab. All the patients suffered relapse after autologous stem cell transplantation, and brentuximab vedotin exposure differed. This sample was included in a study of PD-1 blockade in classical Hodgkin lymphoma. Produced via immunoSEQ multiplex PCR; TCRdb's table is partial and in-frame only. The sample lists tens of thousands of clones, around nine tenths seen once, with 6.5% to 8% in the top ten. Findings and limits, study-wide: Diversity similar to that of newly diagnosed patients was seen at baseline in complete responders.

This sequence was found in a human donor with classical Hodgkin lymphoma. V gene TRBV5-4 combines with J gene TRBJ2-5, with D possibly TRBD1 on 5 matching bases. Source: peripheral blood mononuclear cells (PBMCs), taken before the fourth cycle of nivolumab. In DNA, the CDR3 is TGTGCCAGCAGCTTGGATCAGGGAAGGGCAGAGACCCAGTACTTC. It translates to CASSLDQGRAETQYF.